These 29 T cell receptor beta chains were sequenced from one sample in a study of response to subunit inactivated influenza vaccine. TCRdb called the RT-PCR reads again in MiXCR, with one record for every CDR3 protein. Seen here are about 570,000 distinct CDR3 sequences, approximately 11% observed once, and the top ten hold approximately 11%. Separately, the same data were catalogued under a study of T cells expressing NK-cell markers. This second study says: UMIs accompanied the 5'RACE template switching by which TCR beta cDNA was made.

This sample comprised PBMCs from blood, obtained on the day of vaccination. The receptors were gathered from a man aged 50 or older who received an inactivated influenza vaccine.

A few counts support this clonotype. The chain links TRBV28 to TRBJ2-3; TRBD2 aligns across 9 bases. The germline V gene has CDR1 MDHEN and CDR2 SYDVKM. The V segment lost 5 bases and the J segment 0 bases; nucleotides outside the gene matches: 6. The CDR3 consists of 16 residues. CDR3 protein: CASSPLSGRSTDTQYF. The CDR3 DNA sequence: TGTGCCAGCAGTCCCCTTAGCGGGAGAAGCACAGATACGCAGTATTTT.

This clonotype was observed a few times. This rearrangement joins TRBV6-1 to TRBJ2-3; D is undetermined. The germline V gene has CDR1 MNHNS and CDR2 SASEGT. The CDR3 length is 13 residues. Between the trimmed V and J ends, which lost 4 bases and 2 bases, there was a span of 7 bases. CDR3 coding DNA: TGTGCCAGCAGTGCTCGTACCACAGATACGCAGTATTTT. As protein: CASSARTTDTQYF.

This clonotype was recorded a few times. The chain carries TRBV4-1 and TRBJ1-5; maybe TRBD1 (5 bases). Germline V gene data show CDR1 as MGHRA and CDR2 as YSYEKL. The V and J ends lost 0 bases and 9 bases respectively, with 15 bases between them. The CDR3 extends over 15 amino acids. CDR3 protein: CASSQDIMGGMPQHF. CDR3 coding DNA: TGCGCCAGCAGCCAAGATATTATGGGGGGAATGCCCCAGCATTTT.

The J gene is TRBJ2-3, the V gene TRBV7-6; D not certain. Germline values: CDR1 SGHVS, CDR2 FNYEAQ. This CDR3 has 12 residues. V was clipped by 1 base and J by 6 bases, with 5 bases between them. As DNA, the CDR3 is TGTGCCAGCAGCTTAGAGTTCGATACGCAGTATTTT. Translation gives CASSLEFDTQYF. Combining the CDR3 with reference TRBV7-6 and TRBJ2-3 gives the whole variable domain GAGVSQSPRYKVTKRGQDVALRCDPISGHVSLYWYRQALGQGPEFLTYFNYEAQQDKSGLPNDRFSAERPEGSISTLTIQRTEQRDSAMYRCASSLEFDTQYFGPGTRLTVL.

This chain links TRBV10-3 with TRBJ2-2; TRBD1 matches at 9 bases. Losses at the gene ends were 4 bases for V and 7 bases for J; bases not matched to a gene: 4. The CDR3 runs to 14 residues. The V gene's germline CDR1 is ENHRY and CDR2 SYGVKD. As DNA, the CDR3 is TGTGCCATCAGTGGGACAGGGGATGGCGGGGAGCTGTTTTTT. Its translation: CAISGTGDGGELFF.

This chain uses TRBV11-2 with TRBJ2-2, with TRBD2 matching 12 bases. CDR1 SGHAT and CDR2 FQNNGV come from the germline V gene. There are 20 residues in the CDR3. With 1 base clipped from V and 4 bases from J, the junction kept 13 bases outside the gene matches. The DNA of the CDR3 is TGTGCCAGCAGCTTAGTAATTTGGGCTAGCGGGAGGGCCCGCACCGGGGAGCTGTTTTTT. Residues: CASSLVIWASGRARTGELFF. The whole variable domain, remainder taken from reference TRBV11-2 and TRBJ2-2, is EAGVAQSPRYKIIEKRQSVAFWCNPISGHATLYWYQQILGQGPKLLIQFQNNGVVDDSQLPKDRFSAERLKGVDSTLKIQPAKLEDSAVYLCASSLVIWASGRARTGELFFGEGSRLTVL.

This clonotype appeared many times. This chain joins TRBV5-1 and TRBJ2-2; D is uncertain. This CDR3 comprises 15 residues. Germline V gene lookup returns CDR1 SGHRS and CDR2 YFSETQ. Trimming took 0 bases from V and 0 from J, leaving 6 bases between them. The CDR3 reads CASSLGQTNTGELFF. CDR3 in DNA: TGCGCCAGCAGCTTGGGACAAACGAACACCGGGGAGCTGTTTTTT.

The chain employs TRBV2 and TRBJ2-1; TRBD1 matches 9 bases. CDR3 length equals 16 residues. V shed 5 bases and J 5 bases; nucleotides not matched to a gene: 10. The germline V gene encodes CDR1 SNHLY and CDR2 FYNNEI. The CDR3 bases are TGTGCCAGCAGTCGGCTTAGGACAGGGGAGAACAATGAGCAGTTCTTC. This codes for CASSRLRTGENNEQFF.

As concerns this clonotype: The junction does not match germline at one end; this may be a read error. The genes are TRBV5-1 and TRBJ2-3, with D possibly being TRBD1 (6 bases). This CDR3 is 14 amino acids long. Germline V gives CDR1 SGHRS, CDR2 YFSETQ. CDR3 protein: CASAPRGSRDTQYF. The DNA of the CDR3 is TGCGCCAGCGCCCCCAGGGGTAGCAGAGATACGCAGTATTTT.

This clonotype was seen only a few times. This chain links TRBV7-2 with TRBJ2-7; the D gene is possibly TRBD2 (7 bases). The ends were cut back, 0 bases at V and 4 bases at J, with 13 bases in the middle. CDR1 SGHTA and CDR2 FQGNSA come from the germline V gene. The CDR3 length is 15 residues. CDR3 sequence (DNA): TGTGCCAGCAGCTTAGCGATCGGGGGGCAATACGAGCAGTACTTC. This gives the protein CASSLAIGGQYEQYF.

This clonotype was picked up a small number of times. The chain uses TRBV29-1 and TRBJ2-2; D is undetermined. This CDR3 has 12 amino acids. Germline values: CDR1 SQVTM, CDR2 ANQGSEA. V was shortened by 7 bases and J by 6 bases, with 12 bases between the two germline ends. The CDR3 spells CSGGGFPGELFF. The CDR3 DNA follows: TGCAGCGGGGGTGGTTTCCCCGGGGAGCTGTTTTTT.

This clonotype showed up many times. The chain combines TRBV12-3 or TRBV12-4 with TRBJ1-5; possibly TRBD1 for D (6 bases). Trimming took off 4 bases at V and 7 bases at J, with 11 bases between the two ends. This CDR3 is built from 13 residues. The CDR3 protein is CASSSNREQPQHF. CDR3 in DNA: TGTGCCAGCAGTTCCAACAGGGAACAGCCCCAGCATTTT.

This clonotype turned up a few times. The CDR3 loop is CASSLGYGTGELFF. CDR3 in DNA: TGTGCCAGCAGCTTAGGTTATGGAACCGGGGAGCTGTTTTTT. V and J are TRBV11-2 and TRBJ2-2; unclear D gene. V was cut by 1 base and J by 5 bases, with 8 bases left in between. CDR3 length equals 14 residues. Germline V lookup: CDR1 SGHAT, CDR2 FQNNGV.

The rearrangement links TRBV20-1 to TRBJ2-7; TRBD1 agrees at 7 bases. Germline V gene data show CDR1 as DFQATT and CDR2 as SNEGSKA (reference sequence). V was pared by 5 bases and J by 2 bases, with 3 bases of the junction left unmatched. The CDR3 sequence is 12 residues long. This CDR3 reads CSAAGTAYEQYF. Written as DNA, the CDR3 is TGCAGTGCTGCCGGGACAGCCTACGAGCAGTACTTC.

The rearrangement uses TRBV9 and TRBJ2-2; no definite D call. Looked up from germline, CDR1 is SGDLS and CDR2 is YYNGEE. The CDR3 extends over 13 amino acids. With 0 bases removed from V and 2 bases from J, the gap between germline ends came to 2 bases. The CDR3 here is CASSVDNTGELFF. The CDR3 DNA follows: TGTGCCAGCAGCGTAGACAACACCGGGGAGCTGTTTTTT. The full variable domain, its missing parts supplied by reference TRBV9 and TRBJ2-2, is DSGVTQTPKHLITATGQRVTLRCSPRSGDLSVYWYQQSLDQGLQFLIQYYNGEERAKGNILERFSAQQFPDLHSELNLSSLELGDSALYFCASSVDNTGELFFGEGSRLTVL.

V and J are TRBV6-2 or TRBV6-3 and TRBJ1-5; 8 bases align to TRBD1. The V segment lost 6 bases and the J segment 9 bases; nucleotides outside the gene matches: 10. The V gene's germline CDR1 is MNHEY and CDR2 SVGEGT. The CDR3 loop spans 14 amino acids. CDR3 DNA: TGTGCCAGCAGCATGACAGGGGCTCGTCCGCCCCAGCATTTT. Protein sequence: CASSMTGARPPQHF.

In its sample, this clonotype was seen a few times. The J gene is TRBJ2-3, the V gene TRBV11-2; TRBD2 aligns across 7 bases. CDR1 is SGHAT, CDR2 FQNNGV, per germline. The CDR3 has 15 amino acids. The V gene end was trimmed by 2 bases and the J gene end by 1 base; junction bases not matched to a gene: 3. This CDR3 is CASSLMLAGTDTQYF. Here the CDR3 DNA reads TGTGCCAGCAGCTTAATGCTAGCGGGCACAGATACGCAGTATTTT.

The rearrangement joins TRBV7-2 to TRBJ2-7; 12 nucleotides agree with TRBD2. Germline CDR1 SGHTA, CDR2 FQGNSA. The CDR3 length is 16 residues. Unmatched junction bases numbered 5, after V lost 2 bases and J lost 3 bases. CDR3 coding DNA: TGTGCCAGCAGCTTATCTGCTAGCGGGAGGGTCTACGAGCAGTACTTC. This gives the protein CASSLSASGRVYEQYF. The complete variable domain, with remaining parts taken from reference TRBV7-2 and TRBJ2-7, reads GAGVSQSPSNKVTEKGKDVELRCDPISGHTALYWYRQSLGQGLEFLIYFQGNSAPDKSGLPSDRFSAERTGGSVSTLTIQRTQQEDSAVYLCASSLSASGRVYEQYFGPGTRLTVT.

The chain employs TRBV10-3 and TRBJ2-7; possibly TRBD2 for D (5 bases). CDR1 is ENHRY, CDR2 SYGVKD, per germline. Between the trimmed V and J ends, which lost 7 bases and 6 bases, there was a span of 16 bases. The CDR3 is made up of 13 amino acids. CDR3 residues: CAITSQVGSEQYF. DNA for the CDR3: TGTGCCATCACTAGCCAGGTCGGAAGCGAGCAGTACTTC.

This clonotype has only a few counts. The rearrangement uses TRBV29-1 and TRBJ1-1; 9 bases map to TRBD1. Germline V lookup: CDR1 SQVTM, CDR2 ANQGSEA. The CDR3 is made up of 15 amino acids. J was trimmed by 1 base and V by 6 bases; bases with no gene match: 9. The CDR3 loop is CSVARGTGTNTEAFF. The CDR3 coding sequence is TGCAGCGTCGCGAGAGGGACAGGGACGAACACTGAAGCTTTCTTT.

This sequence joins TRBV7-2 and TRBJ1-2, with TRBD1 as a possible D gene (6 bases). V was cut by 5 bases and J by 1 base, with 14 bases left in between. The germline V gene encodes CDR1 SGHTA and CDR2 FQGNSA. This CDR3 is 15 amino acids long. The chain's CDR3 is CASSPSWTDNYGYTF. In nucleotides, the CDR3 is TGTGCCAGCAGCCCATCCTGGACAGATAACTATGGCTACACCTTC.

This clonotype has at least ten counts. CDR3 coding DNA: TGTGCCAGCAGGCAGGGACTAGCGGGGGACTCCTACAATGAGCAGTTCTTC. This encodes CASRQGLAGDSYNEQFF. The genes are TRBV7-8 and TRBJ2-1; 14 bases line up with TRBD2. The CDR3 is made up of 17 amino acids. The germline V gene encodes CDR1 SGHVS and CDR2 FQNEAQ. V was clipped by 6 bases and J by 0 bases; unmatched bases: 4.

V usage is TRBV11-2 and J usage is TRBJ2-1, with D tentatively TRBD1 (5 bases). The CDR3 consists of 16 residues. Germline V lookup: CDR1 SGHAT, CDR2 FQNNGV. V was trimmed by 2 bases and J by 1 base, leaving 12 bases between them. The CDR3 protein is CASSLTAGNSYNEQFF. The CDR3 region has the DNA TGTGCCAGCAGCTTAACGGCAGGGAATTCCTACAATGAGCAGTTCTTC. Full variable domain (missing parts from reference TRBV11-2 and TRBJ2-1): EAGVAQSPRYKIIEKRQSVAFWCNPISGHATLYWYQQILGQGPKLLIQFQNNGVVDDSQLPKDRFSAERLKGVDSTLKIQPAKLEDSAVYLCASSLTAGNSYNEQFFGPGTRLTVL.

This clonotype occurred a few times. This rearrangement joins TRBV12-3 or TRBV12-4 to TRBJ2-1; D remains unclear. V was pared by 4 bases and J by 8 bases, with 24 bases between. This CDR3 has 17 residues. The CDR3 is CASSSPSSLTASDEQFF. CDR3 in DNA: TGTGCCAGCAGTTCCCCCTCGAGTCTTACCGCGTCCGATGAGCAGTTCTTC.

The gene calls are TRBV10-3 and TRBJ2-5; no reliable D call. The V end was cut by 8 bases, the J end by 5 bases, with 12 bases between. CDR3 length equals 12 residues. Germline loops: CDR1 ENHRY, CDR2 SYGVKD. CDR3 coding DNA: TGTGCCATCGGACGGCTAAAGGAGACCCAGTACTTC. The encoded protein is CAIGRLKETQYF.

This clonotype was seen a handful of times. The J gene is TRBJ2-5, the V gene TRBV11-2; D gene uncertain. Trimming pared 3 bases from V and 4 bases from J, leaving 9 bases between. Germline V gene lookup returns CDR1 SGHAT and CDR2 FQNNGV. The CDR3 is 13 amino acids. CDR3: CASSFSSRETQYF. The CDR3 DNA follows: TGTGCCAGCAGCTTTAGTAGTAGAGAGACCCAGTACTTC.

This clonotype has more than one count but fewer than ten. This chain connects TRBV20-1 to TRBJ2-1; tentatively, D is TRBD2 (5 bases). Trimming cost V 3 bases and J 8 bases, with 11 bases left between them. The CDR3 covers 12 residues. Germline CDR1 is DFQATT and CDR2 is SNEGSKA (reference sequence). The CDR3 is CSASIGIDEQFF. The CDR3, as DNA: TGCAGTGCTAGTATCGGGATTGATGAGCAGTTCTTC.

Of note for this clonotype: The junction and the germline gene differ at one end; a read error may be behind it. The chain combines TRBV5-1 with TRBJ2-7; perhaps D is TRBD1 or TRBD2 (5 bases each). The CDR3 has 15 residues. Germline CDR1 is SGHRS and CDR2 is YFSETQ. The CDR3 sequence is CASSEYTGTSSEQYF. CDR3 sequence (DNA): TGCGCCAGCAGCGAATATACCGGGACCTCCTCCGAGCAGTACTTC. Full variable domain (rest looked up from reference TRBV5-1 and TRBJ2-7): KAGVTQTPRYLIKTRGQQVTLSCSPISGHRSVSWYQQTPGQGLQFLFEYFSETQRNKGNFPGRFSGRQFSNSRSEMNVSTLELGDSALYLCASSEYTGTSSEQYFGPGTRLTVT.

This chain connects TRBV3-1 to TRBJ1-1; maybe TRBD1 (5 bases). V was pared by 2 bases and J by 4 bases, with 14 bases between. Germline loops: CDR1 LGHDT, CDR2 YNNKEL (reference sequence). The CDR3 covers 15 residues. The CDR3 protein is CASSQRTLSGTEAFF. DNA of the CDR3: TGTGCCAGCAGCCAAAGGACACTCTCGGGCACTGAAGCTTTCTTT.